This is a list of T cell receptor beta chains from one sample in a study of blood T cells in healthy people across ages. Each CDR3 protein gets one entry after TCRdb re-called the 5' RACE reads with MiXCR. The top ten hold 4% of the sample, which has about 1.5 million distinct CDR3 sequences, roughly 43% seen once. Sequenced sample: blood. The origin of the receptors is a woman aged 18-29 years in good health. Both conserved end residues are part of each CDR3. D genes are given only for firm matches. A clone size is listed for some rows: how often the clone was seen (once, few, many), or a class if it is expanded.

clone_size: once; d_call: -; v_call: TRBV21-1; j_call: TRBJ2-3; cdr3_nt: TGTGCCAGCAGCACACTAGCCACAGATACGCAGTATTTT; cdr3_aa: CASSTLATDTQYF
clone_size: -; d_call: -; v_call: TRBV7-9; j_call: TRBJ2-2; cdr3_nt: TGTGCCAGCAGCCCCCCCGCCGCCGGGGAGCTGTTTTTT; cdr3_aa: CASSPPAAGELFF
clone_size: few; d_call: -; v_call: TRBV29-1; j_call: TRBJ1-5; cdr3_nt: TGCAGCGTTGGGCAGGGAGGTCAGCCCCAGCATTTT; cdr3_aa: CSVGQGGQPQHF
clone_size: -; d_call: -; v_call: TRBV4-3; j_call: TRBJ1-4; cdr3_nt: TGCGCCAGCAGCCAAGCGGGGGTCCTCAATGAAAAACTGTTTTTT; cdr3_aa: CASSQAGVLNEKLFF
clone_size: -; d_call: -; v_call: TRBV6-2/TRBV6-3; j_call: TRBJ1-1; cdr3_nt: TGTGCCAGCAGTTACTCGACAGGAAAGAACACTGAAGCTTTCTTT; cdr3_aa: CASSYSTGKNTEAFF
clone_size: -; d_call: TRBD1; v_call: TRBV2; j_call: TRBJ2-2; cdr3_nt: TGTGCCAGCAGATTACAGGGGGCGCGAACCGGGGAGCTGTTTTTT; cdr3_aa: CASRLQGARTGELFF
clone_size: -; d_call: -; v_call: TRBV20-1; j_call: TRBJ2-3; cdr3_nt: TGCAGTGCAGCCGGGACCAGATCCATCACAGATACGCAGTATTTT; cdr3_aa: CSAAGTRSITDTQYF
clone_size: -; d_call: TRBD2; v_call: TRBV14; j_call: TRBJ2-7; cdr3_nt: TGTGCCAGCAGCCAGGAACTAGCGGGAGTAAGCGAGCAGTACTTC; cdr3_aa: CASSQELAGVSEQYF
clone_size: -; d_call: TRBD1; v_call: TRBV27; j_call: TRBJ1-1; cdr3_nt: TGTGCCAGCAGCCAGGATTTTACAGGGGGGACTGAAGCTTTCTTT; cdr3_aa: CASSQDFTGGTEAFF
clone_size: few; d_call: -; v_call: TRBV5-1; j_call: TRBJ2-1; cdr3_nt: TGCGCCAGCAGCATGGCTAGCAGATACAATGAGCAGTTCTTC; cdr3_aa: CASSMASRYNEQFF
clone_size: -; d_call: -; v_call: TRBV2; j_call: TRBJ2-5; cdr3_nt: TGTGCCAGCCTCTCCCAGGGGATTTTGGCAGAGACCCAGTACTTC; cdr3_aa: CASLSQGILAETQYF
clone_size: -; d_call: -; v_call: TRBV7-9; j_call: TRBJ1-1; cdr3_nt: TGTGCCAGCAGCTCGCCGGCGCCGAACACTGAAGCTTTCTTT; cdr3_aa: CASSSPAPNTEAFF
clone_size: -; d_call: TRBD2; v_call: TRBV7-9; j_call: TRBJ2-7; cdr3_nt: TGTACCAGCAGCGCGGCGGGAGTAACATACGATCAGTACTTC; cdr3_aa: CTSSAAGVTYDQYF
clone_size: few; d_call: -; v_call: TRBV11-2; j_call: TRBJ1-1; cdr3_nt: TGTGCCAGCAGCTTAGGGGCAGGGAATGAAGCTTTCTTT; cdr3_aa: CASSLGAGNEAFF
clone_size: -; d_call: -; v_call: TRBV10-3; j_call: TRBJ2-7; cdr3_nt: TGTGCCATCAGTGAAGAGCGGGACGAGCAGTACTTC; cdr3_aa: CAISEERDEQYF
clone_size: few; d_call: -; v_call: TRBV12-3/TRBV12-4; j_call: TRBJ2-3; cdr3_nt: TGTGCCAGCAGTCCGGACTTTAGTTGGGGGACAGATACGCAGTATTTT; cdr3_aa: CASSPDFSWGTDTQYF
clone_size: -; d_call: -; v_call: TRBV20-1; j_call: TRBJ1-5; cdr3_nt: TGCAGTGCTAGAAATCTGCATAGCAATCAGCCCCAGCATTTT; cdr3_aa: CSARNLHSNQPQHF
clone_size: -; d_call: -; v_call: TRBV4-2; j_call: TRBJ2-5; cdr3_nt: TGTGCCAGCAGCCAAACCCTCCAGGGGACCCAGTACTTC; cdr3_aa: CASSQTLQGTQYF
clone_size: -; d_call: -; v_call: TRBV6-6; j_call: TRBJ2-1; cdr3_nt: TGTGCCAGCACCGAAGGGAGGACAAACTACAATGAGCAGTTCTTC; cdr3_aa: CASTEGRTNYNEQFF
clone_size: -; d_call: -; v_call: TRBV27; j_call: TRBJ1-6; cdr3_nt: TGTGCCAGCAGTTTTAGCGTCTCAGGGGCCCTCCACTTT; cdr3_aa: CASSFSVSGALHF
clone_size: -; d_call: TRBD1; v_call: TRBV7-9; j_call: TRBJ1-3; cdr3_nt: TGTGCCAGCAGCTTCTCAGGGGGAGACACCATATATTTT; cdr3_aa: CASSFSGGDTIYF
clone_size: -; d_call: -; v_call: TRBV7-3; j_call: TRBJ2-3; cdr3_nt: TGTGCCAGCAGCAATATAGCGGAACTTAGCACAGATACGCAGTATTTT; cdr3_aa: CASSNIAELSTDTQYF
clone_size: -; d_call: -; v_call: TRBV6-1; j_call: TRBJ2-7; cdr3_nt: TGTGCCAGCAGGCTGGTGGCGGTGAGCTCCTACGAGCAGTACTTC; cdr3_aa: CASRLVAVSSYEQYF
clone_size: few; d_call: -; v_call: TRBV4-3; j_call: TRBJ2-1; cdr3_nt: TGCGCCAGCAGCCAAGATAATACGGGGAGTCTCTACAATGAGCAGTTCTTC; cdr3_aa: CASSQDNTGSLYNEQFF
clone_size: -; d_call: -; v_call: TRBV24-1; j_call: TRBJ2-3; cdr3_nt: TGTGACACCAGTGATGGGGCTACCGCGCCCGCAGATACGCAGTATTTT; cdr3_aa: CDTSDGATAPADTQYF
clone_size: -; d_call: -; v_call: TRBV16; j_call: TRBJ2-7; cdr3_nt: TGTGCCAGCAGCCCTCGGACATTGGAGCAGTACTTC; cdr3_aa: CASSPRTLEQYF
clone_size: -; d_call: -; v_call: TRBV18; j_call: TRBJ1-1; cdr3_nt: TGTGCCAGCTCAGTACGGGCAGGATTGAACACTGAAGCTTTCTTT; cdr3_aa: CASSVRAGLNTEAFF
clone_size: -; d_call: TRBD2; v_call: TRBV29-1; j_call: TRBJ2-7; cdr3_nt: TGCAGCGGGGTGTTGGCGGGAGGGTACAATGAGCAGTACTTC; cdr3_aa: CSGVLAGGYNEQYF
clone_size: few; d_call: -; v_call: TRBV29-1; j_call: TRBJ1-2; cdr3_nt: TGCAGCGTTGAGAGGCAGAGGGAATATGGCTACACCTTC; cdr3_aa: CSVERQREYGYTF
clone_size: few; d_call: TRBD2; v_call: TRBV6-5; j_call: TRBJ2-1; cdr3_nt: TGTGCCAGCAGCGGACTAGCGGCAGACTCCTACAATGAGCAGTTCTTC; cdr3_aa: CASSGLAADSYNEQFF
clone_size: few; d_call: -; v_call: TRBV29-1; j_call: TRBJ2-5; cdr3_nt: TGCAGCGGGGGGGCCCAGACCCAGTACTTC; cdr3_aa: CSGGAQTQYF
clone_size: -; d_call: -; v_call: TRBV20-1; j_call: TRBJ1-2; cdr3_nt: TGCAGTGCTGGCAGGCTCTATGGCTACACCTTC; cdr3_aa: CSAGRLYGYTF
clone_size: -; d_call: TRBD1; v_call: TRBV5-1; j_call: TRBJ2-2; cdr3_nt: TGCGCCAGCAGCGACTCATTGACAGGGGTATCTCCTGGGGAGCTGTTTTTT; cdr3_aa: CASSDSLTGVSPGELFF
clone_size: few; d_call: -; v_call: TRBV28; j_call: TRBJ1-5; cdr3_nt: TGTGCCAGCAGTCTCAGCGCCGAGTCTGGGGTAGGGCAGCCCCAGCATTTT; cdr3_aa: CASSLSAESGVGQPQHF
clone_size: -; d_call: TRBD2; v_call: TRBV6-4; j_call: TRBJ2-3; cdr3_nt: TGTGCCAGCAGTGACTCAGCTAGCGGGGGGAACCAAGATACGCAGTATTTT; cdr3_aa: CASSDSASGGNQDTQYF
clone_size: -; d_call: -; v_call: TRBV20-1; j_call: TRBJ1-2; cdr3_nt: TGCAGTGCAAGAAAGGGTCGGTCGGGGGCGAGCTATGGCTACACCTTC; cdr3_aa: CSARKGRSGASYGYTF
clone_size: many; d_call: -; v_call: TRBV3-1; j_call: TRBJ2-3; cdr3_nt: TGTGCCAGCAGCCAAGTTAACACAGATACGCAGTATTTT; cdr3_aa: CASSQVNTDTQYF
clone_size: -; d_call: TRBD2; v_call: TRBV7-2; j_call: TRBJ2-3; cdr3_nt: TGTGCCAGCAGCTTACGGCTAGCGGGACCCAGCACAGATACGCAGTATTTT; cdr3_aa: CASSLRLAGPSTDTQYF
clone_size: few; d_call: TRBD1; v_call: TRBV4-3; j_call: TRBJ2-7; cdr3_nt: TGCGCCAGCAGCCGCTCAGGGGGCGCGAACTCCGAGCAGTACTTC; cdr3_aa: CASSRSGGANSEQYF
clone_size: few; d_call: -; v_call: TRBV7-2; j_call: TRBJ2-5; cdr3_nt: TGTGCCAGCACTCGGGACCCGCAAGAGACCCAGTACTTC; cdr3_aa: CASTRDPQETQYF
clone_size: -; d_call: -; v_call: TRBV6-5; j_call: TRBJ2-4; cdr3_nt: TGTGCCAGCAGTTATATGGGGGGGCTGGACATTCAGTACTTC; cdr3_aa: CASSYMGGLDIQYF
clone_size: few; d_call: -; v_call: TRBV25-1; j_call: TRBJ1-4; cdr3_nt: TGTGCCAGCACCCTCGGTGGCGAAAAACTGTTTTTT; cdr3_aa: CASTLGGEKLFF
clone_size: -; d_call: TRBD1; v_call: TRBV14; j_call: TRBJ1-2; cdr3_nt: TGTGCCAGCAGCCAAAAGGGACAGGGGAGCGGCTACACCTTC; cdr3_aa: CASSQKGQGSGYTF
clone_size: few; d_call: -; v_call: TRBV7-2; j_call: TRBJ1-1; cdr3_nt: TGTGCCAGCAGCTTAAAGTGGAACACTGAAGCTTTCTTT; cdr3_aa: CASSLKWNTEAFF
clone_size: -; d_call: -; v_call: TRBV29-1; j_call: TRBJ2-5; cdr3_nt: TGCAGCGTTGAAGAATCCCCAGCGCAGGAGACCCAGTACTTC; cdr3_aa: CSVEESPAQETQYF
clone_size: few; d_call: TRBD1; v_call: TRBV7-9; j_call: TRBJ2-1; cdr3_nt: TGTGCCAGCAGCCCCGGGACAGGGTTCTACAATGAGCAGTTCTTC; cdr3_aa: CASSPGTGFYNEQFF
clone_size: few; d_call: -; v_call: TRBV7-2; j_call: TRBJ2-7; cdr3_nt: TGTGCCAGCAGCTTAGACGTTCGTACATTAGGCTACGAGCAGTACTTC; cdr3_aa: CASSLDVRTLGYEQYF
clone_size: many; d_call: -; v_call: TRBV6-5; j_call: TRBJ2-3; cdr3_nt: TGTGCCAGCAGTTACCGGGGAAGCACAGATACGCAGTATTTT; cdr3_aa: CASSYRGSTDTQYF
clone_size: -; d_call: -; v_call: TRBV29-1; j_call: TRBJ1-1; cdr3_nt: TGCAGCGTTGAGTCAGGGTGGAGCACTGAAGCTTTCTTT; cdr3_aa: CSVESGWSTEAFF
clone_size: many; d_call: -; v_call: TRBV12-3/TRBV12-4; j_call: TRBJ2-1; cdr3_nt: TGTGCCAGCAGTTTAGCGCCGGCCTACTACAATGAGCAGTTCTTC; cdr3_aa: CASSLAPAYYNEQFF